This T cell receptor (beta chain) was found in a study of blood T cell repertoires in COVID-19. Study-wide background: The United States, Italy and Spain supplied acute and convalescent COVID-19 samples. The analysed material was cDNA or gDNA that came from T cells, B-cell-depleted T cells, or PBMCs.

Original processing notes: Cell counts per sample came from amplifying reference gene primers. Repertoires were generated with immunoSEQ multiplex PCR, while TCRdb's copy carries only in-frame clones and drops some. That table gives V, J and clone size, and the DNA gave D and trimming. This sample has about 330,000 clones; more than 70% occur once, and the top ten carry 1.5% to 2%. Germline-derived CDR1 and CDR2 are MDHEN and SYDVKM. V was trimmed by 2 bases and J by 4 bases, leaving 8 bases between them. The CDR3 has 13 amino acids. The TCR originated in a woman in her fifties or sixties with acute or convalescent COVID-19. This sequence joins TRBV28 and TRBJ1-2; D is uncertain. Input material: peripheral blood. CDR3 protein: CASSLISGYGYTF. CDR3 nucleotide sequence: TGTGCCAGCAGTTTAATCTCGGGCTATGGCTACACCTTC.